The entry below gives a single T cell receptor beta chain sequence along with its context. The data stem from a study of cytomegalovirus exposure and HLA in healthy donors. Use of 60 Vbeta and 13 Jbeta primers characterized the PCR. Here immunoSEQ multiplex PCR was the method, and the copy in TCRdb shows in-frame clones only, minus some. The sample yields 150,000 to 200,000 clones, roughly four fifths seen once. The V segment lost 5 bases and the J segment 6 bases; nucleotides outside the gene matches: 9. The CDR3 spans 15 residues. Germline values: CDR1 MNHEY, CDR2 SMNVEV (reference sequence). The sequenced material came from PBMCs. The V and J genes are TRBV27 and TRBJ2-7; 11 bases align to TRBD2. The TCR comes from a woman aged 18-30 years in good health and CMV-seropositive. The CDR3 DNA reads as TGTGCCAGCAGTAACGGACTAGCGGGCTTCGGCGAGCAGTACTTC. Protein sequence: CASSNGLAGFGEQYF.